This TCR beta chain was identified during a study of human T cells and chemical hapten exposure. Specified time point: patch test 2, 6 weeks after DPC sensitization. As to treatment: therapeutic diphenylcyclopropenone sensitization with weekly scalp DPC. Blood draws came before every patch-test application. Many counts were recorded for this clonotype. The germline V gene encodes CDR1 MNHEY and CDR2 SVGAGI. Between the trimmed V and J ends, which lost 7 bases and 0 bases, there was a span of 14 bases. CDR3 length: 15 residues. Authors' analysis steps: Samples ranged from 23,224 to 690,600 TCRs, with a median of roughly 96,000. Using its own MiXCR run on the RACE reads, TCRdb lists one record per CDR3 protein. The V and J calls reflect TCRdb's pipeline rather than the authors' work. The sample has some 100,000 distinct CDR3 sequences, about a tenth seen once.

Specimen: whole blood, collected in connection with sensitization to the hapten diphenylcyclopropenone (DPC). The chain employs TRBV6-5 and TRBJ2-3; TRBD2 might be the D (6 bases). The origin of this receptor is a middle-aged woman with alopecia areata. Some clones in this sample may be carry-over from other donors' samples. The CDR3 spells CASTPGLQSTDTQYF. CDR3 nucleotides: TGTGCCAGCACCCCGGGACTCCAGAGCACAGATACGCAGTATTTT.